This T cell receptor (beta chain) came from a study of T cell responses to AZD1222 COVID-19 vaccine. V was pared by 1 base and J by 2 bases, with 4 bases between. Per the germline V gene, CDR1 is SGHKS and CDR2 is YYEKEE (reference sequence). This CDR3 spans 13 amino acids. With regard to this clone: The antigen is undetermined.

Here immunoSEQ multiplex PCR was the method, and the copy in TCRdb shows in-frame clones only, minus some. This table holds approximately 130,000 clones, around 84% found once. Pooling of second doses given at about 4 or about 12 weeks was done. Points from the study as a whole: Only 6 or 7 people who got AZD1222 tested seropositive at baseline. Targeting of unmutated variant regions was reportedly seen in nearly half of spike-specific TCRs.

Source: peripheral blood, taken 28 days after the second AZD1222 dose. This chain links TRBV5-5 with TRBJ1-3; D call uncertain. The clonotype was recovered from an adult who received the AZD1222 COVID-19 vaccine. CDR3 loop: CASSLTTGNTIYF. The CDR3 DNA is TGTGCCAGCAGCTTGACTACTGGAAACACCATATATTTT.